This T cell receptor beta chain was recovered during a study of beta chain features in type 1 diabetes. Across the study: Cell yields, gender and age were comparable in patients and healthy donors. Examination spanned fewer than 140,000,000 sorted cells from all samples. Study-wide results and caveats: Across all four CD4+ subsets, people with type 1 diabetes showed modestly shorter TCRB CDR3s. Insertion counts at VDJ junctions were lower in type 1 diabetes patients, who also showed more deletions there. In the patient group, naive, central memory and Treg TCRB repertoires seemed more alike than in the healthy donor group.

Trimming stripped 1 base from V and 6 bases from J, with 11 bases between. Per the germline V gene, CDR1 is MDHEN and CDR2 is SYDVKM. The CDR3 has 14 residues. Concerning this clone: Its specificity is not known.

Of the isolated RNA, all was reverse transcribed, and so the sequenced material was expressed TCRB transcripts. Clones were sequenced by immunoSEQ multiplex PCR, and TCRdb holds only the in-frame ones, with some missing. In the table there are 500,000 to 800,000 clones, roughly 12% of which are singletons. The chain links TRBV28 to TRBJ2-3, with D uncertain. The TCR was taken from a man under 40 with type 1 diabetes. Source material: naive CD4+ T cells from blood. The CDR3 loop reads CASSLLAPADTQYF. CDR3 nucleotides: TGTGCCAGCAGTTTATTGGCTCCGGCTGATACGCAGTATTTT.